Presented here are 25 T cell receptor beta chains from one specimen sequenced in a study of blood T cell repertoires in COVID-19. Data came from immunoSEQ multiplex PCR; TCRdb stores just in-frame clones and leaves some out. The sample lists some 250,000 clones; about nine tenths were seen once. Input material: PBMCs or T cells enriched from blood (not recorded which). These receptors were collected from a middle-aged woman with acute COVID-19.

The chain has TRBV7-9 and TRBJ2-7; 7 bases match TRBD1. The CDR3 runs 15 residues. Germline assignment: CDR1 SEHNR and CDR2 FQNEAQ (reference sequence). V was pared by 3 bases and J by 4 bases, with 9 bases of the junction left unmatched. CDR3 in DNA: TGTGCCAGCAGCTTCACCGGGACAGACCCTTACGAGCAGTACTTC. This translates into CASSFTGTDPYEQYF. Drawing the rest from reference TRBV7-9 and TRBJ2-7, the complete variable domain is DTGVSQNPRHKITKRGQNVTFRCDPISEHNRLYWYRQTLGQGPEFLTYFQNEAQLEKSRLLSDRFSAERPKGSFSTLEIQRTEQGDSAMYLCASSFTGTDPYEQYFGPGTRLTVT.

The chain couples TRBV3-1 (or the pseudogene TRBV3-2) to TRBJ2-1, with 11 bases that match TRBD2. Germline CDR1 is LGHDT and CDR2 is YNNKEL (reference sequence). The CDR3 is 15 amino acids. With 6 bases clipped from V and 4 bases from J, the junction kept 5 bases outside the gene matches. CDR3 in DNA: TGTGCCAGCAGACTAGCGGGGGCGGGGTACAATGAGCAGTTCTTC. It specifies CASRLAGAGYNEQFF.

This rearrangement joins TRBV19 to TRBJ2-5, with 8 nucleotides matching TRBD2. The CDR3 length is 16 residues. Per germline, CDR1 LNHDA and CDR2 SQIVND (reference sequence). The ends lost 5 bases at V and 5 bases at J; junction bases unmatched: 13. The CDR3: CASSQGRGGTGETQYF. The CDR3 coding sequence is TGTGCCAGTAGTCAAGGGCGCGGGGGGACTGGGGAGACCCAGTACTTC. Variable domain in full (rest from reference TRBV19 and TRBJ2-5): DGGITQSPKYLFRKEGQNVTLSCEQNLNHDAMYWYRQDPGQGLRLIYYSQIVNDFQKGDIAEGYSVSREKKESFPLTVTSAQKNPTAFYLCASSQGRGGTGETQYFGPGTRLLVL.

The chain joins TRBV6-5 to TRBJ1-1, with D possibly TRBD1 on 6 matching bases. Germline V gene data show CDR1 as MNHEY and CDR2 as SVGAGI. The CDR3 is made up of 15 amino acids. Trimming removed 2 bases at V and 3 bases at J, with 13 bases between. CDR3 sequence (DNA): TGTGCCAGCAGTTACAACCCCACAGGGTACACTGAAGCTTTCTTT. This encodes CASSYNPTGYTEAFF.

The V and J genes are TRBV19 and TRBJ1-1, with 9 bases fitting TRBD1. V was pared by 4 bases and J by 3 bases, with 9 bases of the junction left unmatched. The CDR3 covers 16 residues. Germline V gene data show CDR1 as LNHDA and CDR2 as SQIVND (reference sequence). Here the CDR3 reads CASSTGTGRLDTEAFF. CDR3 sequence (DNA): TGTGCCAGTAGTACCGGGACAGGGAGGCTGGACACTGAAGCTTTCTTT.

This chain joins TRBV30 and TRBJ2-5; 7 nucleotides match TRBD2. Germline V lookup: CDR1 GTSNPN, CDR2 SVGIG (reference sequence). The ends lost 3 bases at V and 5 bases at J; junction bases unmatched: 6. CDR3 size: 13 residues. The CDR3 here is CAWSGRSRETQYF. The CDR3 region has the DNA TGTGCCTGGAGCGGGAGGTCGCGGGAGACCCAGTACTTC.

In nucleotides, the CDR3 is TGTGCCTGGAGCGCACAGGGGGTCGGTTCCCAGCATTTT. Translation gives CAWSAQGVGSQHF. The genes are TRBV30 and TRBJ1-5; 8 bases are a match to TRBD1. Per the germline V gene, CDR1 is GTSNPN and CDR2 is SVGIG (reference sequence). There are 13 residues in the CDR3. V lost 3 bases to trimming and J lost 11 bases; unmatched junction nucleotides: 9.

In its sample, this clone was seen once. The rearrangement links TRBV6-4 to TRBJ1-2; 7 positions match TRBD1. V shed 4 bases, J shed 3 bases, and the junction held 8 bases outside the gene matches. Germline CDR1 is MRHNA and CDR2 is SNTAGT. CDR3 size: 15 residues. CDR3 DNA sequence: TGTGCCAGCAGTGGGACAGGCAATGTTGACTATGGCTACACCTTC. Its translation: CASSGTGNVDYGYTF.

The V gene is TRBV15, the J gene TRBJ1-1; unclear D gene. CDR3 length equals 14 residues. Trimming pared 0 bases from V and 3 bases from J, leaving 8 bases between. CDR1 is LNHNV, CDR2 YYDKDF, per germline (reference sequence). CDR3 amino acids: CATSRDRGYTEAFF. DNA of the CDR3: TGTGCCACCAGCAGAGATCGAGGGTACACTGAAGCTTTCTTT.

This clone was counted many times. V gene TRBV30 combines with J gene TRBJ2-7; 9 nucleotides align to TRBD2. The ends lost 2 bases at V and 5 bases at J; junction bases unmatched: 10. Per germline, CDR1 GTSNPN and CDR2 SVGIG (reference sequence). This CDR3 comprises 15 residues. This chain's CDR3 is CAWSTLSGRGDEQYF. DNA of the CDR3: TGTGCCTGGAGTACCCTTAGCGGGAGAGGGGACGAGCAGTACTTC.

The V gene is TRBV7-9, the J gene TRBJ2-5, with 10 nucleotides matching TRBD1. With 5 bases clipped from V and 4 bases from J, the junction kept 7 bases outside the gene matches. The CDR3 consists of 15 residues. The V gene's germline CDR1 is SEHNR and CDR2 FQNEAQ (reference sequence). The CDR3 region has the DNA TGTGCCAGCAGCCTGACAGGGGGCGCGGTAGAGACCCAGTACTTC. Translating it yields CASSLTGGAVETQYF.

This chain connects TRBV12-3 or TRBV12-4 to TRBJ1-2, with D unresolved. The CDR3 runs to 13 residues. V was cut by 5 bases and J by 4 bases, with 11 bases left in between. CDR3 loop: CASSPTFGYGYTF. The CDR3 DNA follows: TGTGCCAGCAGTCCAACTTTCGGCTATGGCTACACCTTC.

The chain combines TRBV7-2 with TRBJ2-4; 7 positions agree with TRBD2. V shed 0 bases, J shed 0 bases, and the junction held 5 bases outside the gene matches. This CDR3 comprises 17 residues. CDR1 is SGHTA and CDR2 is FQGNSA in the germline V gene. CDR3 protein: CASSLARGTLAKNIQYF. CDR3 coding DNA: TGTGCCAGCAGCTTAGCGCGGGGGACGCTAGCCAAAAACATTCAGTACTTC. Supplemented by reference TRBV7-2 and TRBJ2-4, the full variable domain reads GAGVSQSPSNKVTEKGKDVELRCDPISGHTALYWYRQSLGQGLEFLIYFQGNSAPDKSGLPSDRFSAERTGGSVSTLTIQRTQQEDSAVYLCASSLARGTLAKNIQYFGAGTRLSVL.

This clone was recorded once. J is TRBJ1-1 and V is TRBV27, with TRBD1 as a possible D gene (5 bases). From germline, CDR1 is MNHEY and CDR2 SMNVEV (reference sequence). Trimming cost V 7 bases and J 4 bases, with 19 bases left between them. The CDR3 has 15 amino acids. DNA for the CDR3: TGTGCCAGCACGCCAGCGGGGGGGGTTGGCACTGAAGCTTTCTTT. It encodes CASTPAGGVGTEAFF.

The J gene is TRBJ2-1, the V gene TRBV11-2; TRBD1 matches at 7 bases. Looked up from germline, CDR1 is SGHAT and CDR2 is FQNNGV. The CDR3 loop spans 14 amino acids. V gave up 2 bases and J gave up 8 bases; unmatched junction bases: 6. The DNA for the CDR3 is TGTGCCAGCAGCTTATACAGGGGCAATTATGAGCAGTTCTTC. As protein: CASSLYRGNYEQFF. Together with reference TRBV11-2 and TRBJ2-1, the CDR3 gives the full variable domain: EAGVAQSPRYKIIEKRQSVAFWCNPISGHATLYWYQQILGQGPKLLIQFQNNGVVDDSQLPKDRFSAERLKGVDSTLKIQPAKLEDSAVYLCASSLYRGNYEQFFGPGTRLTVL.

This CDR3 is CASRREGHHEQYF. CDR3 in DNA: TGTGCCAGCAGACGGGAGGGCCATCACGAGCAGTACTTC. The chain combines TRBV2 with TRBJ2-7, with TRBD2 matching 8 bases. The germline gives CDR1 SNHLY, CDR2 FYNNEI. CDR3 size: 13 residues. V trimming: 6 bases; J trimming: 5 bases; junction bases outside the gene matches: 6.

CDR3 bases: TGTGCCAGCGGAAGTCGGGCCTACGAGCAGTACTTC. Translated: CASGSRAYEQYF. The rearrangement joins TRBV12-3 or TRBV12-4 to TRBJ2-7; no reliable D call. Trimming stripped 8 bases from V and 2 bases from J, with 10 bases between. The CDR3 is made up of 12 amino acids.

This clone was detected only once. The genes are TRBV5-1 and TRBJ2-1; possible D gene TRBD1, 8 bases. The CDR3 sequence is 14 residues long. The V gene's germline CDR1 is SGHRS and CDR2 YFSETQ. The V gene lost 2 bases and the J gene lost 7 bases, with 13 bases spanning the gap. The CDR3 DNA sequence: TGCGCCAGCAGCTTCCTACAGGGGGGGAATGAGCAGTTCTTC. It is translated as CASSFLQGGNEQFF.

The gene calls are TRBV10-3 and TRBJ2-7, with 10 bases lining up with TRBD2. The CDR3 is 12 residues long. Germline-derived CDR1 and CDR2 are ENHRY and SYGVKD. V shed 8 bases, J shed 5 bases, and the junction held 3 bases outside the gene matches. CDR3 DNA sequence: TGTGCCATCTCTAGCGGGAGCCACGAGCAGTACTTC. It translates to CAISSGSHEQYF.

For the CDR3, the DNA is TGTGCCAGCAGCTTGGAACAACCGAACTATGGCTACACCTTC. Protein: CASSLEQPNYGYTF. The gene calls are TRBV5-4 and TRBJ1-2, with D uncertain. This CDR3 has 14 amino acids. Germline CDR1 is SGHNT and CDR2 is YYREEE (reference sequence). Trimming took off 0 bases at V and 2 bases at J, with 8 bases between the two ends.

CDR3 residues: CASSREGAIKTDTQYF. The CDR3 region has the DNA TGTGCCAGCAGCCGTGAAGGGGCCATTAAAACAGATACGCAGTATTTT. This chain joins TRBV14 and TRBJ2-3, with D possibly TRBD1 on 5 matching bases. V lost 4 bases and J lost 3, with 17 bases in between. The germline V gene encodes CDR1 SGHDN and CDR2 FVKESK. CDR3 length: 16 residues.

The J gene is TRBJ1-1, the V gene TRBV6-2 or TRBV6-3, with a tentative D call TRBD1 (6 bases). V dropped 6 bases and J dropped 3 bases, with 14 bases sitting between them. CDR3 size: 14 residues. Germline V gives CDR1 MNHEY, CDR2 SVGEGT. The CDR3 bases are TGTGCCAGCAGCGCACAGGGCCGAGACACTGAAGCTTTCTTT. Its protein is CASSAQGRDTEAFF.

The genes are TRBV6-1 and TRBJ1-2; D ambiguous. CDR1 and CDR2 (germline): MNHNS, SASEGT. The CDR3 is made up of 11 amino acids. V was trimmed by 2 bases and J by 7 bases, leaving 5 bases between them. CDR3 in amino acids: CASSEIFGYTF. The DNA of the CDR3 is TGTGCCAGCAGTGAAATCTTTGGCTACACCTTC.

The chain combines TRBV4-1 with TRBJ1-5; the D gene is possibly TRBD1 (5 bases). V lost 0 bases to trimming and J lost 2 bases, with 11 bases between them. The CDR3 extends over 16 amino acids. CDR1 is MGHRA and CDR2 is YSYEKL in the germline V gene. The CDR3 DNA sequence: TGCGCCAGCAGCCAAGATAAGGGGCTCGGCAATCAGCCCCAGCATTTT. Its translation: CASSQDKGLGNQPQHF.

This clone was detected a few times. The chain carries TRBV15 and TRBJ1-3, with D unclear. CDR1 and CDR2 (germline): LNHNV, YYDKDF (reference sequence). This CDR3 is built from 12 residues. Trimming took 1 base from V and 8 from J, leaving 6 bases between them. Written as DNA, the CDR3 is TGTGCCACCAGCAGAGCCCGCGACACCATATATTTT. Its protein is CATSRARDTIYF.